The present entry profiles one TCR beta chain with its context. Its antigen remains unknown. This sample is part of a study of cytomegalovirus exposure and HLA in healthy donors. Study-level results: Cytomegalovirus association was listed for under 200 TCR beta chains. Later, TCR association rates were found to vary by HLA locus, highest for DRB1 and lowest for HLA-C.

The PCR had 60 Vbeta and 13 Jbeta primers. In the authors' workflow: The count from a later analysis was some 83 million unique TCR beta chains, about 9.9 million of them shared. Data came from immunoSEQ multiplex PCR; TCRdb stores just in-frame clones and leaves some out. V and J calls and clone size are copied from that table; D and trimming were computed from the DNA. The sample yields 140,000 to 150,000 clones, around 84% seen once. The sample was PBMCs. The sequence was collected from a man in his forties or fifties in good health and CMV-seropositive.

CDR3 protein: CASLNSGAGNTIYF. The CDR3 coding sequence is TGTGCCAGCTTAAACTCCGGGGCTGGAAACACCATATATTTT. J is TRBJ1-3 and V is TRBV5-6; D unresolved. V was shortened by 7 bases and J by 2 bases, with 13 bases between the two germline ends. Germline CDR1 is SGHDT and CDR2 is YYEEEE. The CDR3 runs to 14 residues. The whole variable domain, filled in from reference TRBV5-6 and TRBJ1-3, reads DAGVTQSPTHLIKTRGQQVTLRCSPKSGHDTVSWYQQALGQGPQFIFQYYEEEERQRGNFPDRFSGHQFPNYSSELNVNALLLGDSALYLCASLNSGAGNTIYFGEGSWLTVV.